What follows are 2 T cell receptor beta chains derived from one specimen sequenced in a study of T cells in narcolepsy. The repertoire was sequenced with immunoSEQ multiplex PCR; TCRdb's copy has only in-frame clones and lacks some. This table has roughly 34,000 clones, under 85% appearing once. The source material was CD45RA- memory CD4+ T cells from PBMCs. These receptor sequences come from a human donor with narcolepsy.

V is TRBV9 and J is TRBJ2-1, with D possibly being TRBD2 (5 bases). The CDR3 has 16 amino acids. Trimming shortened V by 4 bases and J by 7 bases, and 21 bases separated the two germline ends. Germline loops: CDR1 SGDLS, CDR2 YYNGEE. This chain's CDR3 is CASSPDVRGNWNEQFF. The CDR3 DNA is TGTGCCAGCAGCCCCGACGTGAGAGGGAATTGGAATGAGCAGTTCTTC.

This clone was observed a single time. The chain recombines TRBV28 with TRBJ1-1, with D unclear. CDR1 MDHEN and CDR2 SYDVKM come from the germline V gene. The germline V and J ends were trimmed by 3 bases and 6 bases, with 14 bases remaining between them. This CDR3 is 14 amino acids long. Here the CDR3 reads CASSLGGVSAEAFF. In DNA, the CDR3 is TGTGCCAGCAGTTTGGGCGGAGTAAGTGCTGAAGCTTTCTTT.